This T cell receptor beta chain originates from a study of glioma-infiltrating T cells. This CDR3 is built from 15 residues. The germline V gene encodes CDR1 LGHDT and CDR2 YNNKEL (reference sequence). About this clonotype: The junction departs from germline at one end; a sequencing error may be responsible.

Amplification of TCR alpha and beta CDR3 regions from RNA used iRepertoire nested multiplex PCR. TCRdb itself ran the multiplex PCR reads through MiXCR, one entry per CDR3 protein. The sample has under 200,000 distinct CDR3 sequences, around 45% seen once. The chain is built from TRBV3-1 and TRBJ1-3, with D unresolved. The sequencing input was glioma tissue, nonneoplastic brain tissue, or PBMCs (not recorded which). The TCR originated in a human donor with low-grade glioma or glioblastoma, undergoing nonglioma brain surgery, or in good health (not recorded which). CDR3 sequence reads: CASGQFLSSGNTIYF. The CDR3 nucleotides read TGTGCCAGCGGCCAATTCCTTTCCTCTGGAAACACCATATATTTT.